The 30 T cell receptor beta chains presented below share a single source sample, sequenced in a study of CD8+ T cells in alopecia areata. Sequencing used cDNA as its template, made by extracting RNA and reverse transcribing it. Libraries were prepared by immunoSEQ multiplex PCR; TCRdb keeps only in-frame clonotypes and omits some of them. This repertoire shows about 280,000 clones, roughly 60% found once; its top ten account for more than 1.5%. Indicated treatment: oral pan-JAK inhibitor, 5-10 mg twice daily. Specimen: CD4+ T cells sorted from blood, collected at week 24, from a patient treated with tofacitinib. The receptors shown here come from a human donor with alopecia areata.

The CDR3 protein is CASSLAVGQPQHF. CDR3 sequence (DNA): TGTGCCAGCAGCTTAGCGGTCGGTCAGCCCCAGCATTTT. The chain carries TRBV7-9 and TRBJ1-5; D is uncertain. The V end was cut by 0 bases, the J end by 6 bases, with 6 bases between. Germline V gene lookup returns CDR1 SEHNR and CDR2 FQNEAQ (reference sequence). This CDR3 has 13 amino acids.

The gene calls are TRBV30 and TRBJ2-1; D uncertain. The CDR3 consists of 11 residues. Germline CDR1 reads GTSNPN; CDR2 reads SVGIG (reference sequence). V lost 3 bases to trimming and J lost 10 bases, with 10 bases between them. In DNA form, the CDR3 reads TGTGCCTGGAGCCGAAGGGAAGAGCAGTTCTTC. Translated, it gives CAWSRREEQFF.

The chain carries TRBV25-1 and TRBJ1-2; D unresolved. Between the trimmed V and J ends, which lost 3 bases and 8 bases, there was a span of 13 bases. Germline V gives CDR1 MGHDK, CDR2 SYGVNS. The CDR3 sequence is 13 residues long. CDR3 amino acids: CASSEFTGSGYTF. The CDR3 region has the DNA TGTGCCAGCAGTGAGTTCACGGGGTCCGGCTACACCTTC.

The chain has TRBV5-6 and TRBJ2-7; perhaps TRBD2 as D (5 bases). The CDR3 loop spans 13 amino acids. CDR1 is SGHDT, CDR2 YYEEEE, per germline. Trimming took off 4 bases at V and 1 base at J, with 9 bases between the two ends. CDR3 loop: CASSKDLSYEQYF. The CDR3, as DNA: TGTGCCAGCAGCAAGGACTTGTCCTACGAGCAGTACTTC. The entire variable domain, with the rest obtained from reference TRBV5-6 and TRBJ2-7, is as follows: DAGVTQSPTHLIKTRGQQVTLRCSPKSGHDTVSWYQQALGQGPQFIFQYYEEEERQRGNFPDRFSGHQFPNYSSELNVNALLLGDSALYLCASSKDLSYEQYFGPGTRLTVT.

V usage is TRBV2 and J usage is TRBJ2-1; tentatively, D is TRBD1 (6 bases). V shed 5 bases and J shed 0 bases, with 11 bases lying between them. The CDR3 runs 15 residues. The germline V gene has CDR1 SNHLY and CDR2 FYNNEI. The CDR3 DNA reads as TGTGCCAGCAGTTACAGGGAGAGCTCCTACAATGAGCAGTTCTTC. Its protein product is CASSYRESSYNEQFF. The full variable domain, its missing parts supplied by reference TRBV2 and TRBJ2-1, is EPEVTQTPSHQVTQMGQEVILRCVPISNHLYFYWYRQILGQKVEFLVSFYNNEISEKSEIFDDQFSVERPDGSNFTLKIRSTKLEDSAMYFCASSYRESSYNEQFFGPGTRLTVL.

V and J are TRBV5-6 and TRBJ1-1; D not certain. The CDR3 contains 14 residues. V lost 0 bases and J lost 0, with 6 bases in between. In germline, CDR1 is SGHDT, CDR2 YYEEEE. The CDR3 sequence: CASSLGLMNTEAFF. The CDR3 nucleotides read TGTGCCAGCAGCTTGGGTCTGATGAACACTGAAGCTTTCTTT.

This CDR3 is CSVGLAEGADTQYF. Here the CDR3 DNA reads TGCAGCGTTGGACTAGCGGAGGGGGCAGATACGCAGTATTTT. The genes are TRBV29-1 and TRBJ2-3, with 9 bases lining up with TRBD2. Germline lookup yields CDR1 SQVTM and CDR2 ANQGSEA. This CDR3 has 14 amino acids. The ends lost 4 bases at V and 4 bases at J; junction bases unmatched: 6.

V gene TRBV4-1 combines with J gene TRBJ2-1, with D perhaps matching TRBD2 (5 bases). The CDR3 covers 14 residues. The V gene lost 8 bases and the J gene lost 4 bases, with 15 bases spanning the gap. CDR1 and CDR2 from the germline V gene are MGHRA and YSYEKL. CDR3 amino acids: CASRRSGNYNEQFF. As DNA, the CDR3 is TGCGCCAGCCGAAGATCGGGGAATTACAATGAGCAGTTCTTC.

In the case of this clone: Additional DNA sequences in this sample encode the identical CDR3. The chain couples TRBV2 to TRBJ2-7; TRBD1 or TRBD2 may be the D gene (5 bases each). This CDR3 spans 10 amino acids. Trimming left V 4 bases short and J 7 bases short, with 5 bases between. Germline V gene lookup returns CDR1 SNHLY and CDR2 FYNNEI. CDR3 nucleotides: TGTGCCAGCAGTGGGGGGGAGCAGTACTTC. Translated, it gives CASSGGEQYF.

This clone was detected only a few times. The V gene is TRBV25-1, the J gene TRBJ1-6; 7 positions match TRBD1. J gave up 3 bases and V 0 bases, and 5 bases lay outside the gene matches. Germline CDR1 MGHDK, CDR2 SYGVNS. This CDR3 region has 17 residues. This chain's CDR3 is CASSEYGGTVYNSPLHF. The DNA for the CDR3 is TGTGCCAGCAGTGAATATGGAGGGACAGTCTATAATTCACCCCTCCACTTT.

The chain uses TRBV4-1 and TRBJ2-2; D gene unclear. V shed 4 bases and J shed 7 bases, with 7 bases lying between them. Germline-derived CDR1 and CDR2 are MGHRA and YSYEKL. The CDR3 sequence is 12 residues long. In nucleotides, the CDR3 is TGCGCCAGCAGCCTGTTCCGCGGGGAGCTGTTTTTT. It is translated as CASSLFRGELFF.

This clone was picked up one time. The rearrangement joins TRBV4-1 to TRBJ2-3, with 9 positions matching TRBD1. CDR3 length: 15 residues. From germline, CDR1 is MGHRA and CDR2 YSYEKL. The trim removed 4 bases at V and 6 bases at J, leaving 8 bases unmatched. The CDR3 bases are TGCGCCAGCAGCCCCACCGGGACAGGGAGGGATACGCAGTATTTT. Translated: CASSPTGTGRDTQYF.

The rearrangement links TRBV30 to TRBJ2-7; D is unresolved. Trimming removed 1 base at V and 2 bases at J, with 15 bases between. Germline values: CDR1 GTSNPN, CDR2 SVGIG (reference sequence). The CDR3 sequence is 15 residues long. The CDR3 DNA is TGTGCCTGGAGTGGCCCAGGACGGCCAGCCTACGAGCAGTACTTC. Translated: CAWSGPGRPAYEQYF.

This clone occurred many times. The CDR3 here is CASSQDSRAGDTQYF. Written as DNA, the CDR3 is TGTGCCAGCAGCCAAGATTCACGGGCGGGGGATACGCAGTATTTT. V is TRBV4-2 and J is TRBJ2-3; TRBD2 is a possible D gene (6 bases). V was shortened by 0 bases and J by 6 bases, with 13 bases between the two germline ends. The germline gives CDR1 LGHNA, CDR2 YNFKEQ. The CDR3 extends over 15 amino acids.

The gene calls are TRBV5-4 and TRBJ2-7; TRBD2 matches at 10 bases. The V gene end was trimmed by 0 bases and the J gene end by 1 base; junction bases not matched to a gene: 7. Germline CDR1 SGHNT, CDR2 YYREEE (reference sequence). This CDR3 is 17 amino acids long. CDR3 bases: TGTGCCAGCAGCTTGGCAGGACTAGCGGATAGGTCCTACGAGCAGTACTTC. The encoded protein is CASSLAGLADRSYEQYF.

This CDR3 reads CASSLEGTGDSPLHF. In DNA, the CDR3 is TGTGCCAGCAGCTTAGAAGGGACCGGCGATTCACCCCTCCACTTT. The chain has TRBV7-6 and TRBJ1-6; perhaps TRBD1 as D (5 bases). The V and J ends lost 1 base and 8 bases respectively, with 12 bases between them. Germline V gene sequence: CDR1 SGHVS, CDR2 FNYEAQ. The CDR3 has 15 residues.

V gene TRBV5-1 combines with J gene TRBJ2-3; D call uncertain. CDR1 and CDR2 (germline): SGHRS, YFSETQ. The length of the CDR3 is 14 residues. The V end lost 4 bases, the J end lost 2 bases, and 11 bases lay between the germline ends. CDR3: CASSMDAYTDTQYF. The DNA of the CDR3 is TGCGCCAGCAGCATGGACGCATACACAGATACGCAGTATTTT.

The rearrangement links TRBV27 to TRBJ1-1; 7 bases fit TRBD1. J gave up 2 bases and V 6 bases, and 6 bases lay outside the gene matches. Germline CDR1 reads MNHEY; CDR2 reads SMNVEV (reference sequence). CDR3 length equals 14 residues. CDR3 region: CASSLRGGNTEAFF. DNA for the CDR3: TGTGCCAGCAGCCTCAGGGGGGGAAACACTGAAGCTTTCTTT.

The V call is TRBV29-1, the J call TRBJ2-5; either TRBD1 or TRBD2 may supply D (5 bases each). The V end lost 0 bases, the J end lost 1 base, and 9 bases lay between the germline ends. This CDR3 spans 14 amino acids. Germline CDR1 SQVTM, CDR2 ANQGSEA. The CDR3 sequence is CSVEDEGRQETQYF. CDR3 sequence (DNA): TGCAGCGTTGAAGATGAGGGGCGCCAAGAGACCCAGTACTTC.

There are a few counts of this clone. The chain couples TRBV10-3 to TRBJ1-2; perhaps TRBD1 as D (5 bases). The CDR3 covers 12 residues. V lost 4 bases to trimming and J lost 8 bases, with 11 bases between them. Germline V gives CDR1 ENHRY, CDR2 SYGVKD. The CDR3 DNA reads TGTGCCATCAGTGTCAGGGAGGGAGGCTACACCTTC. Protein: CAISVREGGYTF.

This chain joins TRBV9 and TRBJ2-3, with D perhaps TRBD1 or TRBD2 (6 bases each). There are 15 residues in the CDR3. Trimming stripped 0 bases from V and 5 bases from J, with 13 bases between. Germline V gene lookup returns CDR1 SGDLS and CDR2 YYNGEE. CDR3 DNA: TGTGCCAGCAGCGTAGCACCGGGGGCGGGAGATACGCAGTATTTT. Amino acid sequence: CASSVAPGAGDTQYF.

This clone has just a few counts. The gene calls are TRBV5-4 and TRBJ2-1; 13 nucleotides line up with TRBD2. Unmatched junction bases numbered 9, after V lost 7 bases and J lost 8 bases. This CDR3 has 15 amino acids. Germline values: CDR1 SGHNT, CDR2 YYREEE (reference sequence). CDR3 loop: CASSPRGTSGDEQFF. For the CDR3, the DNA is TGTGCCAGCTCCCCTCGAGGGACTAGCGGGGATGAGCAGTTCTTC.

Concerning this clone itself: Other DNA sequences of this sample code for an identical CDR3. The rearrangement uses TRBV19 and TRBJ1-5; perhaps TRBD1 as D (5 bases). V was cut by 6 bases and J by 1 base, with 7 bases left in between. The CDR3 has 13 residues. Germline V lookup: CDR1 LNHDA, CDR2 SQIVND (reference sequence). CDR3: CASSQGSNQPQHF. The CDR3, as DNA: TGTGCCAGTAGCCAGGGCAGCAATCAGCCCCAGCATTTT. The variable domain in full, with the rest retrieved from reference TRBV19 and TRBJ1-5, is DGGITQSPKYLFRKEGQNVTLSCEQNLNHDAMYWYRQDPGQGLRLIYYSQIVNDFQKGDIAEGYSVSREKKESFPLTVTSAQKNPTAFYLCASSQGSNQPQHFGDGTRLSIL.

This CDR3 is CAWILLRGTEAFF. The CDR3 coding sequence is TGTGCCTGGATTCTTTTGAGGGGTACTGAAGCTTTCTTT. V is TRBV30 and J is TRBJ1-1, with D perhaps TRBD1 (5 bases). The germline V gene has CDR1 GTSNPN and CDR2 SVGIG (reference sequence). Trimming took off 4 bases at V and 5 bases at J, with 14 bases between the two ends. The CDR3 covers 13 residues. Using reference TRBV30 and TRBJ1-1 for the parts outside the CDR3, the full variable domain is SQTIHQWPATLVQPVGSPLSLECTVEGTSNPNLYWYRQAAGRGLQLLFYSVGIGQISSEVPQNLSASRPQDRQFILSSKKLLLSDSGFYLCAWILLRGTEAFFGQGTRLTVV.

As concerns this clone: Within the sample, other DNA sequences also encode this same CDR3. The chain has TRBV18 and TRBJ2-5, with D hard to call. Trimming removed 3 bases from V and 1 base from J, with 3 bases in between. The germline gives CDR1 KGHSH, CDR2 LQKENI. The CDR3 is 12 residues long. CDR3 amino acids: CASSPVQETQYF. In DNA form, the CDR3 reads TGTGCCAGCTCACCGGTCCAAGAGACCCAGTACTTC.

The chain carries TRBV13 and TRBJ2-3; 9 bases fit TRBD2. Germline CDR1 PRHDT, CDR2 FYEKMQ (reference sequence). Trimming at V came to 1 base and at J to 3 bases, leaving 11 bases not matched to a gene. The CDR3 consists of 18 residues. CDR3 residues: CASSLEGLAPDMTDTQYF. Here the CDR3 DNA reads TGTGCCAGCAGCTTAGAAGGACTAGCGCCTGACATGACAGATACGCAGTATTTT.

The V and J genes are TRBV28 and TRBJ1-5; D unclear. The CDR3 totals 14 residues. The ends were cut back, 3 bases at V and 3 bases at J, with 9 bases in the middle. Germline lookup yields CDR1 MDHEN and CDR2 SYDVKM. The CDR3 sequence: CASSLQYNNQPQHF. The CDR3 DNA is TGTGCCAGCAGTTTGCAGTACAACAATCAGCCCCAGCATTTT.

The chain recombines TRBV29-1 with TRBJ2-5; 7 bases match TRBD1. Germline CDR1 and CDR2: SQVTM and ANQGSEA. V shed 3 bases and J 5 bases; nucleotides not matched to a gene: 9. This CDR3 spans 14 amino acids. CDR3 residues: CSVEEDRPGETQYF. CDR3 sequence (DNA): TGCAGCGTTGAGGAGGACAGGCCGGGGGAGACCCAGTACTTC. The full variable domain, completed using reference TRBV29-1 and TRBJ2-5, is SAVISQKPSRDICQRGTSLTIQCQVDSQVTMMFWYRQQPGQSLTLIATANQGSEATYESGFVIDKFPISRPNLTFSTLTVSNMSPEDSSIYLCSVEEDRPGETQYFGPGTRLLVL.

This chain links TRBV6-6 with TRBJ2-7; D is unresolved. The CDR3 has 13 residues. Trimming shortened V by 2 bases and J by 4 bases, and 9 bases separated the two germline ends. Germline CDR1 reads MNHNY; CDR2 reads SVGAGI (reference sequence). CDR3 residues: CASSYEDGYEQYF. The CDR3, as DNA: TGTGCCAGCAGTTACGAGGACGGATACGAGCAGTACTTC.

The chain has TRBV6-5 and TRBJ2-1; D unclear. Deletions cut 7 bases from V and 0 bases from J, with 4 bases between. There are 12 residues in the CDR3. Per germline, CDR1 MNHEY and CDR2 SVGAGI. The CDR3 sequence: CASKASYNEQFF. The CDR3 nucleotides are TGTGCCAGCAAAGCCTCCTACAATGAGCAGTTCTTC.